The sequence of this T cell receptor beta chain was determined in a study of blood T cell repertoires in COVID-19. This clone occurred once. Authors' analysis steps: The assay estimated nucleated cells by amplifying reference gene primers. Repertoires were generated with immunoSEQ multiplex PCR, while TCRdb's copy carries only in-frame clones and drops some. That table is the source of V, J and clone size, and D and trimming were worked out from the DNA. The data contain 120,000 or so clones, 84% of them singletons. V shed 4 bases and J 0 bases; nucleotides not matched to a gene: 6. The germline CDR1 and CDR2 sequences are SGHAT and FQNNGV. The CDR3 sequence is 17 residues long.

The V gene is TRBV11-2, the J gene TRBJ1-4; 9 bases line up with TRBD1. The sequencing input was PBMCs or T cells enriched from blood (not recorded which). This receptor was obtained from a woman younger than 45 who had recovered from COVID-19. The CDR3 coding sequence is TGTGCCAGCAGCTCGACAGGGGGTGTAACAACTAATGAAAAACTGTTTTTT. Protein sequence: CASSSTGGVTTNEKLFF.